The rows below give T cell receptor beta chains drawn from one sample of a study. From the RT-PCR reads, TCRdb called clonotypes with MiXCR, one entry per CDR3 protein. The top ten clones hold 3.6% of a sample with around 700,000 distinct CDR3 sequences, approximately 15% of them seen once. Sequencing used memory CD4+ T cells from blood. The receptors shown here come from a female donor in good health, serving as a healthy control. The CDR3 runs from the conserved cysteine through the conserved F or W. A D gene is named only where the DNA matches it firmly. Clone size is stated in some rows and not others, as once, few, many or a class when expanded.

>TRBJ2-3|TRBV7-7|14|TRBD1|few
TGTGCCTTTTCGGACAGGCCAAGCACAGATACGCAGTATTTT
CAFSDRPSTDTQYF
>TRBJ2-5|TRBV6-2/TRBV6-3|17|TRBD2|NA
TGTGCCAGCACCGTCCGGAGGGCGGGAGGTTTCGGGGAGACCCAGTACTTC
CASTVRRAGGFGETQYF
>TRBJ1-1|TRBV20-1|16|TRBD1|once
TGCAGTGCCACGTTGTCCGGACAGGGCGGCCTCACTGGGGCTTTCTTT
CSATLSGQGGLTGAFF
>TRBJ1-1|TRBV29-1|13|NA|NA
TGCAGAGATATATGGGCGCTGAACACTGAAGCTTTCTTT
CRDIWALNTEAFF
>TRBJ2-7|TRBV12-3/TRBV12-4|15|TRBD1|NA
TGTGGCTACAGTAAGGACAGGCATCACGTTTACGAGCAGTACTTC
CGYSKDRHHVYEQYF
>TRBJ2-1|TRBV2|19|TRBD2|once
TGTGCCAGCAGGCATCCGGCACTAGCGGAAACAGGTCGGGGCAATGAGCAGTTCTTC
CASRHPALAETGRGNEQFF
>TRBJ1-1|TRBV3-1|14|NA|few
TGTGCCAGCAGCCTCCAGGCGGGAGGGACTGAAGCTTTCTTT
CASSLQAGGTEAFF
>TRBJ2-1|TRBV5-1|16|TRBD2|few
TGCGCCAGCAGCTACCAGACTAGCGGGACCTTTAATGAGCAGTTCTTC
CASSYQTSGTFNEQFF
>TRBJ2-3|TRBV29-1|13|NA|NA
TGCAGCGTTGAACCCCCACGCACAGATACGCAGTATTTT
CSVEPPRTDTQYF
>TRBJ2-7|TRBV5-1|14|NA|NA
TGCGCCAGCAGCTTGGCACAGGGAAAGTACGAGCAGTACTTC
CASSLAQGKYEQYF
>TRBJ2-1|TRBV6-2/TRBV6-3|19|TRBD2|few
TGTGCCAGCAGTTACTCGAACATCGGCGGGAGAGGCTCCTACAATGAGCAGTTCTTC
CASSYSNIGGRGSYNEQFF
>TRBJ2-1|TRBV4-2|16|TRBD1|many
TGTGCCAGCAGCCAAGACCGGACAGGGGGTTGGAATGAGCAGTTCTTC
CASSQDRTGGWNEQFF
>TRBJ1-1|TRBV6-6|15|NA|few
TGTGCCAGCAGACCACAAAAAGGGACCAACACTGAAGCTTTCTTT
CASRPQKGTNTEAFF
>TRBJ1-2|TRBV3-1|17|TRBD1|NA
TGTGCCAGCAGCCAAGAGCTTGGACAGGCCGTTAACTATGGCTACACCTTC
CASSQELGQAVNYGYTF
>TRBJ1-1|TRBV20-1|16|NA|NA
TGCAGTGCTAGAGATCGTACAGAGCCTTTTAACACTGAAGCTTTCTTT
CSARDRTEPFNTEAFF
>TRBJ2-2|TRBV20-1|15|TRBD1|NA
TGCAGTGCTAGGCGACAGGGCCAGAGCACCGGGGAGCTGTTTTTT
CSARRQGQSTGELFF
>TRBJ1-1|TRBV20-1|13|NA|few
TGCAGTGCCCAGAAGGCGGGTCGAGGGGAAGCTTTCTTT
CSAQKAGRGEAFF
>TRBJ1-2|TRBV7-2|15|TRBD1|few
TGTGCCAGCAGCTTAGACACCGGGACAGGGTTCGTCTACACCTTC
CASSLDTGTGFVYTF
>TRBJ2-1|TRBV4-2|14|NA|many
TGTGCCAGCACCAGGGAGAGGGAATTCAATGAGCAGTTCTTC
CASTREREFNEQFF
>TRBJ2-1|TRBV29-1|15|TRBD2|many
TGCAGCGTTGGGCGGGGGACGGGGACCTACAATGAGCAGTTCTTC
CSVGRGTGTYNEQFF
>TRBJ2-2|TRBV29-1|14|TRBD2|NA
TGCAGCGTTGCTTGGCGGGAGCACACCGGGGAGCTGTTTTTT
CSVAWREHTGELFF
>TRBJ2-3|TRBV28|15|TRBD1|NA
TGTGCCAGCAGTCCCGGGACAGGGCACACAGATACGCAGTATTTT
CASSPGTGHTDTQYF
>TRBJ1-5|TRBV6-1|13|NA|NA
TGTGCCAGCAGAGTAGCAGGGAATCAGCCCCAGCATTTT
CASRVAGNQPQHF
>TRBJ1-5|TRBV12-3/TRBV12-4|15|NA|many
TGTGCCAGCAGTACCCCGGACAGTAGCAATCAGCCCCAGCATTTT
CASSTPDSSNQPQHF
>TRBJ1-5|TRBV7-8|15|NA|NA
TGTGCCAGCAGCCGTCTTGGGGGGCCGAATCAGCCCCAGCATTTT
CASSRLGGPNQPQHF
>TRBJ2-7|TRBV5-1|15|NA|NA
TGCGCCAGCAGCTTGGGGGCAGGGGATCTATACGAGCAGTACTTC
CASSLGAGDLYEQYF
>TRBJ1-2|TRBV4-2|13|NA|many
TGTGCCAGCAGCCTGGAGGGACTGCCTGGCTACACCTTC
CASSLEGLPGYTF
>TRBJ2-7|TRBV27|15|NA|NA
TGTGCCAGCATCGCAAGGTCCAGAGGGGCCTACGAGCAGTACTTC
CASIARSRGAYEQYF
>TRBJ2-3|TRBV5-5|14|NA|few
TGTGCCAGCGGAGCTATGAAAGGAACAGATACGCAGTATTTT
CASGAMKGTDTQYF
>TRBJ1-3|TRBV7-2|14|TRBD1|many
TGTGCCAGCAGCTTGGGACAGGGGGGAAACACCATATATTTT
CASSLGQGGNTIYF
>TRBJ1-1|TRBV10-1|14|NA|NA
TGCGCCAGCAGGTCAGGGTCTTTGGACACTGAAGCTTTCTTT
CASRSGSLDTEAFF
>TRBJ2-3|TRBV12-3/TRBV12-4|10|NA|NA
TGTGCCAGCAGTTTACATACGCAGTATTTT
CASSLHTQYF
>TRBJ1-6|TRBV21-1|17|NA|NA
TGTGCCAGCAGACTGGGACAGCTGAGCTCCTATAATTCACCCCTCCACTTT
CASRLGQLSSYNSPLHF
>TRBJ2-3|TRBV5-1|14|NA|NA
TGCGCCAGCAGCTCGGGGCTCTACACAGATACGCAGTATTTT
CASSSGLYTDTQYF
>TRBJ1-2|TRBV29-1|12|NA|many
TGCAGCGTTGAAGGCAGGGGCTATGGCTACACCTTC
CSVEGRGYGYTF
>TRBJ1-5|TRBV20-1|17|TRBD1|many
TGCAGTGCTAGAGCCCACCGGGACAGAGATAGCAATCAGCCCCAGCATTTT
CSARAHRDRDSNQPQHF
>TRBJ2-2|TRBV3-1|13|NA|NA
TGTGCCAGCAGCCTGAGGAGTGACGGGGAGCTGCTTTTT
CASSLRSDGELLF
>TRBJ2-3|TRBV4-3|14|NA|many
TGCGCCAGCAGCCAAGATAGGAGAGCCGGGACGCAGTATTTT
CASSQDRRAGTQYF
>TRBJ1-1|TRBV12-3/TRBV12-4|14|NA|many
TGTGCCAGCAGTTTAACAGTAGGGGGGACTGAAGCTTTCTTT
CASSLTVGGTEAFF
>TRBJ1-1|TRBV6-2/TRBV6-3|14|NA|NA
TGTGCCAGCAGTTACGTACTCCCGAACACTGAAGCTTTCTTT
CASSYVLPNTEAFF
>TRBJ1-2|TRBV5-1|17|TRBD1|NA
TGCGCCAGCAGCATCGGGACAGGGGGACCAACTAACTATGGCTACACCTTC
CASSIGTGGPTNYGYTF
>TRBJ2-2|TRBV7-2|15|NA|NA
TGTGCCAGCAGCTTAGGCGACTTAGTCACCGGGGAGCTGTTTTTT
CASSLGDLVTGELFF
>TRBJ1-2|TRBV10-3|13|TRBD1|NA
TGTGCCATCACCAAAGACAGGGAATCAGGCTACACCTTC
CAITKDRESGYTF
>TRBJ2-5|TRBV9|15|NA|NA
TGTGCCAGCAGCGTGAGCGCCGGGGCCCAAGAGACCCAGTACTTC
CASSVSAGAQETQYF
>TRBJ1-4|TRBV6-1|12|NA|few
TGTGCCAGCTGCTATCTAGGTGAAAAACTGTTTTTT
CASCYLGEKLFF
>TRBJ2-7|TRBV28|14|TRBD2|few
TGTGCCAGCAGTGGACTAGCGGAGCTCTACGAGCAGTACTTC
CASSGLAELYEQYF
>TRBJ1-2|TRBV28|13|NA|few
TGTGCCACTTTAAGCGGACCGAACTATGGCTACACCTTC
CATLSGPNYGYTF
>TRBJ2-7|TRBV3-1|15|TRBD1|once
TGTGCCAGCAGCTCTACGACAGGGGCCCTGGGCGAGCAGTACTTC
CASSSTTGALGEQYF
>TRBJ2-5|TRBV18|13|NA|NA
TGTGCCAGCTCCGGAGGGGGCGCCGAGACCCAGTACTTC
CASSGGGAETQYF
>TRBJ1-1|TRBV20-1|17|NA|NA
TGCAGTGCTATTACCCTCATCCGCGTACCGGGGAACACTGAAGCTTTCTTT
CSAITLIRVPGNTEAFF
>TRBJ1-5|TRBV19|15|TRBD1|NA
TGTGCCAGTAGTACCGACAGGGGCCTCAATCAGCCCCAGCATTTT
CASSTDRGLNQPQHF
>TRBJ1-2|TRBV18|16|NA|NA
TGTGCCAGCTCACCACAGGGGGAACAGGGTCCCTATGGCTACACCTTC
CASSPQGEQGPYGYTF
>TRBJ1-6|TRBV4-3|14|NA|many
TGCGCCAGCAGCCTCCACGGGAAGGATTCACCCCTCCACTTT
CASSLHGKDSPLHF
>TRBJ2-7|TRBV9|14|TRBD2|few
TGTGCCAGCAGCGCGACTAGCGGGAACTACGAGCAGTACTTC
CASSATSGNYEQYF
>TRBJ2-1|TRBV7-2|15|TRBD1|NA
TGTGCCAGCAGCCCACAGGGGGCCGGGCTACATGAGCAGTTCTTC
CASSPQGAGLHEQFF